This T cell receptor beta chain comes out of a study of T-cell reconstitution after alpha-beta-depleted transplantation in children. Preparation of the TCRbeta library was carried out with unique molecular identifiers. TCRdb processed the PCR reads anew with MiXCR; each CDR3 protein has one entry. The table shows 70,000 or so distinct CDR3 sequences, with roughly a tenth occurring only once. Study-level points and caveats: About two months after transplant, alpha-beta T cells reportedly came from several hundred expanded graft clones. Fresh T-cell production supplied most of the T-cell counts and diversity seen one year after transplant.

This CDR3 is built from 17 residues. V lost 4 bases and J lost 0; bases outside the gene matches: 6. The V gene's germline CDR1 is MNHEY and CDR2 SVGAGI. There are many counts of this clonotype. What it binds is unknown. The chain has TRBV6-5 and TRBJ1-6; 7 bases line up with TRBD1. The input for sequencing was PBMCs, taken before TCRalphabeta/CD19-depleted stem cell transplant. The receptor was isolated from a boy under 18 with acute myeloid leukemia, due to receive a stem cell transplant. The CDR3 loop is CASSLWGQSSYNSPLHF. As DNA, the CDR3 is TGTGCCAGCAGTTTGTGGGGACAGAGCTCCTATAATTCACCCCTCCACTTT.